The 18 T cell receptor beta chains in this list originate from one sample, sequenced in a study of blood T cells in healthy people across ages. A sample-barcoded 5' primer and a J-beta primer mix were used in a second PCR of roughly 7 to 11 cycles. TCRdb re-analysed the 5' RACE reads in MiXCR, keeping a single row per CDR3 protein. The sample lists fewer than 1,000,000 distinct CDR3 sequences; 46% were seen once. The material sequenced was blood. These receptors originate from a man at least 80 years old in good health.

The chain employs TRBV7-9 and TRBJ1-1; 7 bases map to TRBD1. The CDR3 runs to 16 residues. Germline assignment: CDR1 SEHNR and CDR2 FQNEAQ (reference sequence). Losses at the gene ends were 5 bases for V and 3 bases for J; bases not matched to a gene: 12. This chain's CDR3 is CASSEIQGTPYTEAFF. CDR3 in DNA: TGTGCCAGCAGCGAGATACAGGGGACCCCTTACACTGAAGCTTTCTTT. Drawing the rest from reference TRBV7-9 and TRBJ1-1, the complete variable domain is DTGVSQNPRHKITKRGQNVTFRCDPISEHNRLYWYRQTLGQGPEFLTYFQNEAQLEKSRLLSDRFSAERPKGSFSTLEIQRTEQGDSAMYLCASSEIQGTPYTEAFFGQGTRLTVV.

This sequence joins TRBV29-1 and TRBJ2-3; TRBD2 might be the D (6 bases). The germline V and J ends were trimmed by 3 bases and 7 bases, with 11 bases remaining between them. This CDR3 spans 12 amino acids. Germline CDR1 reads SQVTM; CDR2 reads ANQGSEA. The chain's CDR3 is CSVELSGYTQYF. CDR3 DNA: TGCAGCGTTGAGCTGAGCGGGTATACGCAGTATTTT.

This chain uses TRBV20-1 with TRBJ2-1, with no clear D. Germline V gene data show CDR1 as DFQATT and CDR2 as SNEGSKA (reference sequence). This CDR3 has 14 amino acids. V was trimmed by 1 base and J by 0 bases, leaving 7 bases between them. The CDR3 DNA reads TGCAGTGCTAGAGCCCAAAGCTCCTACAATGAGCAGTTCTTC. Protein product: CSARAQSSYNEQFF.

This sequence joins TRBV9 and TRBJ2-5; possibly TRBD1 or TRBD2 for D (5 bases each). The J call may not be correct, given that the DNA end is closer to TRBJ2-7. Per germline, CDR1 SGDLS and CDR2 YYNGEE. The CDR3 loop spans 15 amino acids. The CDR3 protein is CASSVGGYGTYEQYF. CDR3 coding DNA: TGTGCCAGCAGCGTAGGGGGGTATGGGACCTACGAGCAGTACTTC.

The chain recombines TRBV12-3 or TRBV12-4 with TRBJ2-1; 7 positions agree with TRBD2. The CDR3 length is 18 residues. The V segment lost 4 bases and the J segment 5 bases; nucleotides outside the gene matches: 17. The CDR3 coding sequence is TGTGCCAGCAGTTCACGTCCACTACTAGCGCAGCGAGACAATGAGCAGTTCTTC. Residues: CASSSRPLLAQRDNEQFF.

The sample holds many counts of this clonotype. The chain couples TRBV3-1 to TRBJ2-1; 8 nucleotides line up with TRBD2. The CDR3 extends over 19 amino acids. V trimming: 2 bases; J trimming: 4 bases; junction bases outside the gene matches: 16. Germline CDR1 reads LGHDT; CDR2 reads YNNKEL (reference sequence). The DNA for the CDR3 is TGTGCCAGCAGCCAACCGAAGGCGGGAGGATATAGGGGTTACAATGAGCAGTTCTTC. This sequence encodes CASSQPKAGGYRGYNEQFF.

This clonotype was counted many times. A much larger clone sits a single nucleotide away, making a read error possible. The J gene is TRBJ2-1, the V gene TRBV29-1, with TRBD1 matching over 8 bases. The DNA matches TRBJ2-7 better at its end, which makes the J call doubtful. The CDR3 totals 14 residues. Germline-derived CDR1 and CDR2 are SQVTM and ANQGSEA. CDR3 region: CSVKTGVSYNEQYF. CDR3 sequence (DNA): TGCAGCGTTAAGACAGGGGTAAGCTACAATGAGCAGTACTTC.

This chain joins TRBV7-3 and TRBJ2-1; D ambiguous. This CDR3 contains 13 residues. Germline CDR1 reads SGHTA; CDR2 reads FQGTGA. With 6 bases removed from V and 13 bases from J, the gap between germline ends came to 19 bases. CDR3 DNA: TGTGCCAGCAGTGTAACGCGTCAAGAGACCCAGTTCTTC. Amino acids: CASSVTRQETQFF.

The rearrangement links TRBV10-3 to TRBJ2-1; the match to TRBD2 covers 11 bases. The CDR3 is 14 residues long. Germline V lookup: CDR1 ENHRY, CDR2 SYGVKD. V lost 3 bases, J lost 9 bases, and 4 bases stayed unmatched. The CDR3 region has the DNA TGTGCCATCAGTGAAGAACTAGCGGGAGCTGAGCAGTTCTTC. Translating it yields CAISEELAGAEQFF.

The J gene is TRBJ1-4, the V gene TRBV4-3, with TRBD1 matching 7 bases. The CDR3 has 14 residues. J gave up 5 bases and V 3 bases, and 3 bases lay outside the gene matches. Germline V gene lookup returns CDR1 LGHNA and CDR2 YSLEER. The CDR3 protein is CASSQGQRNEKLFF. In DNA, the CDR3 is TGCGCCAGCAGCCAGGGACAGAGGAATGAAAAACTGTTTTTT.

CDR3 coding DNA: TGTGCCAGCAGTCCCCGACAGGGGGTATACAATGAGCAGTTCTTC. This translates into CASSPRQGVYNEQFF. The chain recombines TRBV7-3 with TRBJ2-1; 9 bases are a match to TRBD1. The V gene's germline CDR1 is SGHTA and CDR2 FQGTGA. The V and J ends lost 6 bases and 4 bases, in that order; junction bases with no gene match: 7. This CDR3 comprises 15 residues. The whole variable domain, remainder taken from reference TRBV7-3 and TRBJ2-1, is GAGVSQTPSNKVTEKGKYVELRCDPISGHTALYWYRQSLGQGPEFLIYFQGTGAADDSGLPNDRFFAVRPEGSVSTLKIQRTERGDSAVYLCASSPRQGVYNEQFFGPGTRLTVL.

J is TRBJ2-1 and V is TRBV12-3 or TRBV12-4, with 11 bases aligning to TRBD2. CDR3 length equals 16 residues. Unmatched junction bases numbered 5, after V lost 6 bases and J lost 1 base. The CDR3 DNA follows: TGTGCCAGCAGCCGGGGACTAGCGGATTCCTACAATGAGCAGTTCTTC. Amino acids: CASSRGLADSYNEQFF.

This chain connects TRBV12-3 or TRBV12-4 to TRBJ2-5, with 10 bases matching TRBD1. The CDR3 contains 15 residues. V was pared by 6 bases and J by 4 bases, with 8 bases of the junction left unmatched. The chain's CDR3 is CASRGTGAVVETQYF. CDR3 in DNA: TGTGCCAGCAGGGGGACAGGGGCCGTAGTAGAGACCCAGTACTTC.

This clonotype was detected once. The chain combines TRBV12-3 or TRBV12-4 with TRBJ2-5; either TRBD1 or TRBD2 may supply D (5 bases each). With 5 bases removed from V and 7 bases from J, the gap between germline ends came to 11 bases. The CDR3 length is 12 residues. This CDR3 is CASSGTIGTQYF. The CDR3 DNA reads TGTGCCAGCAGTGGGACGATCGGGACCCAGTACTTC.

For this clonotype: The junction does not match germline at one end; this may be a read error. The chain employs TRBV12-3 or TRBV12-4 and TRBJ2-7; 8 bases are a match to TRBD2. The CDR3 contains 14 residues. In DNA, the CDR3 is TGTGCCAGCGGTTTCGGAGCGGGAGAAGACGAGCAGTACTTC. Its protein is CASGFGAGEDEQYF.

This clonotype was found once. The rearrangement links TRBV7-2 to TRBJ2-4; D is undetermined. Germline loops: CDR1 SGHTA, CDR2 FQGNSA. This CDR3 spans 14 amino acids. Trimming took 7 bases from V and 2 from J, leaving 12 bases between them. Here the CDR3 DNA reads TGTGCCAGCAACCGAGAGGAGACCAAAAACATTCAGTACTTC. Its protein product is CASNREETKNIQYF.

The rearrangement joins TRBV11-3 to TRBJ2-1; 13 bases are shared with TRBD2. The V gene end was trimmed by 5 bases and the J gene end by 10 bases; junction bases not matched to a gene: 5. The CDR3 is made up of 14 amino acids. Germline loops: CDR1 SGHNT, CDR2 YENEEA. DNA for the CDR3: TGTGCCAGCAGCACTAGCGGGAGGGCCGGCGAGCAGTTCTTC. Encoded protein: CASSTSGRAGEQFF.

The chain couples TRBV2 to TRBJ2-7, with D uncertain. Judging by the DNA end, TRBJ2-5 fits better; the J call may be wrong. Germline V gene lookup returns CDR1 SNHLY and CDR2 FYNNEI. The CDR3 has 14 amino acids. The CDR3 DNA follows: TGTGCCAGCAGCGCCTGGCAGGTCCAAGAGACCCAGTACTTC. Translated: CASSAWQVQETQYF.